These 4 T cell receptor beta chains were sequenced from one sample in a study of human thymus T cells. Repertoires were generated with immunoSEQ multiplex PCR, while TCRdb's copy carries only in-frame clones and drops some. The sample consists of more than 45,000 clones, 85% to 95% of them appearing once. The sample was blood. The source of these receptors is a boy younger than two with a congenital heart defect but otherwise immunologically healthy.

This rearrangement joins TRBV28 to TRBJ2-3; D is undetermined. The V gene's germline CDR1 is MDHEN and CDR2 SYDVKM. The CDR3 extends over 12 amino acids. Trimming left V 8 bases short and J 5 bases short, with 11 bases between. The CDR3 loop is CASFKWGDTQYF. DNA of the CDR3: TGTGCCAGCTTTAAATGGGGAGATACGCAGTATTTT.

This chain connects TRBV5-5 to TRBJ2-1; TRBD1 matches at 7 bases. Losses at the gene ends were 4 bases for V and 12 bases for J; bases not matched to a gene: 7. CDR3 length: 12 amino acids. CDR1 is SGHKS, CDR2 YYEKEE, per germline (reference sequence). The CDR3 DNA reads as TGTGCCAGCAGCCTCCGGGACAGCCTGCAGTTCTTC. Translating gives CASSLRDSLQFF.

The chain links TRBV9 to TRBJ2-3; D remains unclear. Germline values: CDR1 SGDLS, CDR2 YYNGEE. The CDR3 consists of 13 residues. Deletions cut 2 bases from V and 3 bases from J, with 7 bases between. The CDR3 region is CASSVPYTDTQYF. The CDR3 bases are TGTGCCAGCAGCGTGCCCTATACAGATACGCAGTATTTT.

The chain combines TRBV5-4 with TRBJ1-2; perhaps TRBD1 as D (6 bases). This CDR3 contains 16 residues. V gave up 4 bases and J gave up 1 base, with 17 bases separating them. Germline-derived CDR1 and CDR2 are SGHNT and YYREEE (reference sequence). The CDR3, as DNA: TGTGCCAGCAGCCACGCCTTAGGACAGCTTAACTATGGCTACACCTTC. Its protein product is CASSHALGQLNYGYTF.